In this sample, the clone carrying this TCR beta chain turned up once. Unmatched junction bases numbered 7, after V lost 5 bases and J lost 2 bases. The V gene's germline CDR1 is SGHTS and CDR2 YDEGEE. The CDR3 is 15 amino acids. The source of the sample is a study of blood T cell repertoires in COVID-19. Whole-study context: Both acute and convalescent COVID-19 samples were obtained from the United States, Italy and Spain. The cDNA or gDNA used as material had been derived from T cells, B-cell-depleted T cells, or PBMCs.

Authors' methods: Researchers report that nucleated cell counts were estimated from reference gene primer amplification. Profiling relied on immunoSEQ multiplex PCR, and the TCRdb table lists in-frame clones only, not all of them. V and J calls and clone size are copied from that table; D and trimming were computed from the DNA. The sample lists about 210,000 clones; around 92% were seen once. The clonotype originates from a young man with acute or convalescent COVID-19. Sequencing input: peripheral blood. The chain links TRBV5-8 to TRBJ2-7; 10 bases map to TRBD1. The CDR3 is CASSRDRGLTYEQYF. The CDR3, as DNA: TGTGCCAGCAGTCGCGACAGGGGGCTAACCTACGAGCAGTACTTC.